This T cell receptor (beta chain) stems from a study of OX40 agonist ivuxolimab in advanced cancers. Study overall: Prior checkpoint blockade (anti-PD-1, anti-PD-L1 or anti-CTLA-4) was permitted; 35% to 50% had it. Study-level findings and limits: Partly responding patients at 0.1-3.0 mg/kg showed some of the smallest clonal expansion. Normalized T-cell clonal expansion was also low in some nonresponders. Expanded clones were, on average, more numerous in CD8+ T cells than in CD4+.

The assay was immunoSEQ multiplex PCR, and TCRdb's table has in-frame clones only and misses some. The profile covers some 19,000 clones, with approximately 78% appearing a single time and roughly 17% taken by the ten largest. A remark on this clone: What it binds is not known.

Trimming removed 7 bases at V and 3 bases at J, with 18 bases between. The CDR3 is made up of 15 amino acids. CDR1 is MNHEY, CDR2 SVGAGI, per germline. This chain uses TRBV6-5 with TRBJ1-2, with D unresolved. The starting material was CD4+ or CD8+ T cells sorted from blood, obtained in a trial of the OX40 agonist ivuxolimab. This receptor was identified in an adult with an advanced solid tumor such as melanoma, head and neck, liver or kidney cancer. The CDR3 nucleotides read TGTGCCAGCACCTCGAGAGCCCCCGGGGACTATGGCTACACCTTC. Its protein is CASTSRAPGDYGYTF.